One sample yielded the 21 T cell receptor beta chains listed below, sequenced in a study of early T cells in non-severe SARS-CoV-2 infection. TCRdb re-called the 5' RACE reads through MiXCR, storing one row per CDR3 protein. The sample contains more than 35,000 distinct CDR3 sequences, 5.9% of which appear only once. Input material: whole blood. The receptors derive from an adult who was a healthcare worker with PCR-confirmed SARS-CoV-2 infection or an uninfected control (not recorded which).

This clonotype was counted ten times or more. The chain carries TRBV27 and TRBJ2-7, with TRBD1 matching 9 bases. Per the germline V gene, CDR1 is MNHEY and CDR2 is SMNVEV (reference sequence). V was clipped by 8 bases and J by 3 bases; unmatched bases: 5. CDR3 size: 13 residues. CDR3 in amino acids: CASAGDRVYEQYF. CDR3 nucleotides: TGTGCCAGCGCGGGGGACAGGGTCTACGAGCAGTACTTC.

In this sample, this clonotype turned up once. This may be a read error, as it is one base from a much larger clone. The chain is built from TRBV15 and TRBJ2-7; the D is unclear. Deletions cut 2 bases from V and 4 bases from J, with 6 bases between. Germline V lookup: CDR1 LNHNV, CDR2 YYDKDF (reference sequence). This CDR3 spans 12 amino acids. CDR3: CATSRNQYEQYF. In DNA form, the CDR3 reads TGTGCCACCAGCAGAAACCAGTACGAGCAGTACTTC. Full variable domain (remainder filled in from reference TRBV15 and TRBJ2-7): DAMVIQNPRYQVTQFGKPVTLSCSQTLNHNVMYWYQQKSSQAPKLLFHYYDKDFNNEADTPDNFQSRRPNTSFCFLDIRSPGLGDTAMYLCATSRNQYEQYFGPGTRLTVT.

The chain uses TRBV29-1 and TRBJ2-5, with 8 bases fitting TRBD2. With 1 base clipped from V and 5 bases from J, the junction kept 6 bases outside the gene matches. Germline V lookup: CDR1 SQVTM, CDR2 ANQGSEA. CDR3 length equals 14 residues. The CDR3 loop is CSVEGREGWETQYF. The DNA of the CDR3 is TGCAGCGTTGAAGGACGGGAGGGTTGGGAGACCCAGTACTTC. Filled out from reference TRBV29-1 and TRBJ2-5, the complete variable domain reads SAVISQKPSRDICQRGTSLTIQCQVDSQVTMMFWYRQQPGQSLTLIATANQGSEATYESGFVIDKFPISRPNLTFSTLTVSNMSPEDSSIYLCSVEGREGWETQYFGPGTRLLVL.

The table lists this clonotype with many counts. CDR3 DNA sequence: TGTGCCAGCAGTGAAATGGGACAGGGAGTTGGCTATGGCTACACCTTC. Translation gives CASSEMGQGVGYGYTF. The chain uses TRBV6-1 and TRBJ1-2, with 9 bases identical to TRBD1. V was clipped by 2 bases and J by 4 bases; unmatched bases: 8. The CDR3 contains 16 residues. CDR1 and CDR2 (germline): MNHNS, SASEGT.

With respect to this clonotype: A much bigger clone sits one base away, suggesting this may be a read error. The CDR3 ends on some other residue instead of the conserved phenylalanine or tryptophan, so this is likely a read error. The rearrangement links TRBV29-1 to TRBJ2-1, with D perhaps matching TRBD2 (6 bases). This CDR3 spans 14 amino acids. CDR1 and CDR2 (germline): SQVTM, ANQGSEA. V was cut by 3 bases and J by 5 bases, with 14 bases left in between. CDR3 sequence reads: CSVDGGFFDNEQFS. The CDR3 coding sequence is TGCAGCGTTGATGGAGGGTTTTTCGACAATGAGCAGTTCTCC.

This clonotype was picked up many times. This chain links TRBV11-2 with TRBJ2-2; TRBD1 is a possible D gene (6 bases). V lost 1 base to trimming and J lost 5 bases, with 20 bases between them. The CDR3 consists of 18 residues. Germline CDR1 reads SGHAT; CDR2 reads FQNNGV. CDR3: CASSLVGAGQTLTGELFF. Here the CDR3 DNA reads TGTGCCAGCAGCTTAGTCGGTGCAGGACAGACCCTTACCGGGGAGCTGTTTTTT. Full variable domain (remainder filled in from reference TRBV11-2 and TRBJ2-2): EAGVAQSPRYKIIEKRQSVAFWCNPISGHATLYWYQQILGQGPKLLIQFQNNGVVDDSQLPKDRFSAERLKGVDSTLKIQPAKLEDSAVYLCASSLVGAGQTLTGELFFGEGSRLTVL.

The chain joins TRBV21-1 to TRBJ2-1. TRBV21-1 is a pseudogene segment. This CDR3 comprises 13 residues. In DNA, the CDR3 is TGTGCCAGCAGCTCAAGGGACTACAATGAGCAGTTCTTC. This codes for CASSSRDYNEQFF.

This clonotype has a count of ten or more. This chain connects TRBV12-3 or TRBV12-4 to TRBJ2-5; TRBD2 agrees at 12 bases. Losses at the gene ends were 6 bases for V and 2 bases for J; bases not matched to a gene: 4. This CDR3 has 15 residues. The CDR3 here is CASRWTSGIQETQYF. DNA for the CDR3: TGTGCCAGCAGATGGACTAGCGGGATTCAAGAGACCCAGTACTTC.

The table lists this clonotype with many counts. This chain joins TRBV4-2 and TRBJ1-3; D might be TRBD1 (5 bases). The CDR3 spans 15 residues. Trimming took 4 bases from V and 2 from J, leaving 12 bases between them. Germline CDR1 and CDR2: LGHNA and YNFKEQ. CDR3 amino acids: CASSPREGPGNTIYF. The DNA of the CDR3 is TGTGCCAGCAGCCCCCGGGAGGGGCCTGGAAACACCATATATTTT.

This clonotype has more than one count but fewer than ten. V usage is TRBV25-1 and J usage is TRBJ1-6; 7 nucleotides line up with TRBD1. V was pared by 4 bases and J by 6 bases, with 12 bases of the junction left unmatched. Germline values: CDR1 MGHDK, CDR2 SYGVNS. This CDR3 contains 17 residues. As DNA, the CDR3 is TGTGCCAGCAGTGTTTCCTATCCGGGACAGAGTAATTCACCCCTCCACTTT. Amino acid sequence: CASSVSYPGQSNSPLHF.

In this sample, this clonotype turned up many times. V usage is TRBV11-2 and J usage is TRBJ2-5, with D possibly matching TRBD2 (6 bases). The CDR3 covers 16 residues. The germline CDR1 and CDR2 sequences are SGHAT and FQNNGV. V dropped 7 bases and J dropped 4 bases, with 22 bases sitting between them. The CDR3 sequence is CASTQSLEGSLETQYF. The CDR3 region has the DNA TGTGCCAGCACCCAATCCCTGGAGGGTTCCCTAGAGACCCAGTACTTC.

This clonotype has a count of ten or more. The CDR3 DNA follows: TGTGCCACCAGTGATGGCGGACCCCTCGAGCAGTTCTTC. It encodes CATSDGGPLEQFF. The chain recombines TRBV24-1 with TRBJ2-1; the D is unclear. With 3 bases removed from V and 10 bases from J, the gap between germline ends came to 12 bases. The CDR3 runs 13 residues. Per the germline V gene, CDR1 is KGHDR and CDR2 is SFDVKD.

This clonotype was seen a handful of times. The chain has TRBV19 and TRBJ2-7; D is unclear. The CDR3 covers 14 residues. Germline values: CDR1 LNHDA, CDR2 SQIVND (reference sequence). The V end lost 6 bases, the J end lost 2 bases, and 14 bases lay between the germline ends. The CDR3 region is CASSTQQNPYEQYF. The DNA for the CDR3 is TGTGCCAGTAGCACGCAACAAAACCCCTACGAGCAGTACTTC.

The sample holds many counts of this clonotype. The genes are TRBV6-2 or TRBV6-3 and TRBJ2-5; D remains unclear. Trimming left V 4 bases short and J 0 bases short, with 12 bases between. Per the germline V gene, CDR1 is MNHEY and CDR2 is SVGEGT. This CDR3 spans 15 amino acids. CDR3 DNA sequence: TGTGCCAGCAGTTCTCAGAGCCCGTACCAAGAGACCCAGTACTTC. Protein product: CASSSQSPYQETQYF.

Ten or more counts support this clonotype. The rearrangement uses TRBV12-2 and TRBJ2-7; the table's D call of TRBD2 was not tested on the DNA. TRBV12-2 is assigned pseudogene status. This CDR3 contains 18 residues. The CDR3 is CASRSDPSQAAPLYEQYF. In DNA form, the CDR3 reads TGTGCAAGTCGCTCCGACCCCTCCCAAGCTGCCCCTCTCTACGAGCAGTACTTC.

The J gene is TRBJ1-5, the V gene TRBV12-3 or TRBV12-4, with D possibly being TRBD1 (5 bases). Trimming stripped 2 bases from V and 4 bases from J, with 9 bases between. The CDR3 extends over 14 amino acids. CDR3: CASSLSGGNQPQHF. The CDR3 DNA is TGTGCCAGCAGTTTATCTGGGGGGAATCAGCCCCAGCATTTT.

In this sample, this clonotype turned up many times. J is TRBJ1-5 and V is TRBV29-1; D gene unclear. V was clipped by 6 bases and J by 6 bases, with 18 bases between them. The germline CDR1 and CDR2 sequences are SQVTM and ANQGSEA. CDR3 length: 14 residues. The CDR3 DNA reads as TGCAGCGTGGCCATTGAGGGTTCGAGTCAGCCCCAGCATTTT. It translates to CSVAIEGSSQPQHF.

This clonotype showed up many times. The chain couples TRBV29-1 to TRBJ1-5; TRBD1 aligns across 8 bases. With V trimmed by 5 bases and J by 2 bases, 2 bases remained unmatched. CDR3 length equals 13 residues. Germline assignment: CDR1 SQVTM and CDR2 ANQGSEA. CDR3 sequence reads: CSVQTGGNQPQHF. In nucleotides, the CDR3 is TGCAGCGTTCAGACAGGGGGCAATCAGCCCCAGCATTTT.

Of note for this clonotype: One junction end does not reproduce the germline sequence, and a read error may be involved. The gene calls are TRBV18 and TRBJ2-1; the match to TRBD1 covers 7 bases. Germline CDR1 is KGHSH and CDR2 is LQKENI. The CDR3 spans 16 residues. CDR3 in DNA: TGTGCCAGCTCGCCACCGGGACAGAGCTCCTACAATGAGCAGTTCTTC. Amino acid sequence: CASSPPGQSSYNEQFF.

This clonotype was seen only a few times. The chain employs TRBV7-3 and TRBJ2-1; 7 nucleotides line up with TRBD1. V lost 4 bases, J lost 5 bases, and 8 bases stayed unmatched. CDR1 is SGHTA and CDR2 is FQGTGA in the germline V gene. This CDR3 is built from 15 residues. The CDR3 loop is CASSSAGGRHNEQFF. The CDR3 DNA sequence: TGTGCCAGCAGCTCCGCAGGGGGTCGGCACAATGAGCAGTTCTTC.

Many counts were recorded for this clonotype. The chain employs TRBV6-2 or TRBV6-3 and TRBJ2-7; D remains unclear. The CDR3 loop spans 11 amino acids. The V end lost 5 bases, the J end lost 2 bases, and 4 bases lay between the germline ends. Germline values: CDR1 MNHEY, CDR2 SVGEGT. CDR3 nucleotide sequence: TGTGCCAGCAGTGCAACCTACGAGCAGTACTTC. It is translated as CASSATYEQYF.